Each of the 3 T cell receptor beta chains below was sequenced from the same sample in a study of blood T cell repertoires in COVID-19 (TCRdb year 2020). Library prep was done by the immunoSEQ multiplex PCR assay. TCRdb took over this immuneACCESS table, retaining in-frame rearrangements with V and J assigned. Such tables are incomplete; in checked studies, under half of the missing clones stem from an unresolved V gene, and the remainder is unexplained. This sample gives 100,000 to 110,000 clones in total; about 90% of them show up just once. Approximately 7% of the sample rests with the top ten. The sequenced material came from peripheral blood. These receptors were taken from a man under 40 in a cohort sampled during active COVID-19.

This clone showed up just a few times. The chain carries TRBV9 and TRBJ1-5, with no clear D. The CDR3 consists of 15 residues. V was clipped by 0 bases and J by 0 bases, with 7 bases between them. Germline CDR1 is SGDLS and CDR2 is YYNGEE. The CDR3 is CASSVDGYSNQPQHF. For the CDR3, the DNA is TGTGCCAGCAGCGTAGACGGGTATAGCAATCAGCCCCAGCATTTT.

This clone was seen a single time. The CDR3 DNA follows: TGTGCCAGCAGTTTATTACAGGGGACTAGCACAGATACGCAGTATTTT. Protein sequence: CASSLLQGTSTDTQYF. The rearrangement joins TRBV27 to TRBJ2-3; D is possibly TRBD1 (7 bases). The CDR3 has 16 amino acids. The V gene lost 1 base and the J gene lost 0 bases, with 11 bases spanning the gap. Germline assignment: CDR1 MNHEY and CDR2 SMNVEV (reference sequence).

The chain combines TRBV3-1 (or the pseudogene TRBV3-2) with TRBJ2-1, with D perhaps matching TRBD2 (6 bases). The CDR3 runs to 14 residues. V was cut by 0 bases and J by 4 bases, with 7 bases left in between. The germline V gene has CDR1 LGHDT and CDR2 YNNKEL (reference sequence). CDR3 DNA sequence: TGTGCCAGCAGCCAAGATGCGGGATACAATGAGCAGTTCTTC. Translation gives CASSQDAGYNEQFF.